One sample yielded the 13 T cell receptor beta chains listed below, sequenced in a study of T-cell reconstitution after alpha-beta-depleted transplantation in children. Library preparation (for TCRbeta) was performed with unique molecular identifiers. Using its own MiXCR run on the PCR reads, TCRdb lists one record per CDR3 protein. The data show about 600,000 distinct CDR3 sequences, with 20% to 25% seen just once and 14% held by the top ten. The specimen comprised PBMCs, mostly from graft donor cells, sampled 360 days after TCRalphabeta/CD19-depleted stem cell transplant. These receptors were obtained from a boy younger than two who had a stem cell transplant for acute myeloid leukemia, so the T cells may come from the graft donor.

There are a few counts of this clonotype. The rearrangement links TRBV7-2 to TRBJ2-3; TRBD2 matches at 9 bases. Trimming removed 1 base from V and 2 bases from J; junction bases left unmatched: 7. CDR3 size: 17 residues. CDR1 is SGHTA, CDR2 FQGNSA, per germline. The CDR3 reads CASSLGVGGGATDTQYF. CDR3 nucleotide sequence: TGTGCCAGCAGCTTAGGAGTGGGCGGGGGGGCCACAGATACGCAGTATTTT.

V is TRBV21-1 and J is TRBJ2-7; the table's D call, TRBD1, has no DNA check behind it. TRBV21-1 is a known pseudogene. The length of the CDR3 is 13 residues. The CDR3 region is CASSRDRANEQYV. For the CDR3, the DNA is TGTGCCAGCAGCCGGGACAGGGCTAACGAGCAGTACGTC.

This rearrangement joins TRBV6-5 to TRBJ2-1; D is tentatively TRBD1 or TRBD2 (5 bases each). Germline V gene data show CDR1 as MNHEY and CDR2 as SVGAGI. This CDR3 is 14 amino acids long. V lost 4 bases and J lost 6, with 13 bases in between. In DNA, the CDR3 is TGTGCCAGCAGTTCCGGGACCTTGAGCAATGAGCAGTTCTTC. It translates to CASSSGTLSNEQFF.

This clonotype has only a few counts. The rearrangement links TRBV29-1 to TRBJ1-2, with a weak D call TRBD1 (5 bases). This CDR3 comprises 13 residues. The germline gives CDR1 SQVTM, CDR2 ANQGSEA. Trimming took 5 bases from V and 8 from J, leaving 18 bases between them. In nucleotides, the CDR3 is TGCAGCGTTTCCCCGGGACTCAATTTCGGCTACACCTTC. Protein: CSVSPGLNFGYTF.

This clonotype has only a few counts. V is TRBV11-2 and J is TRBJ2-3; D is perhaps TRBD1 or TRBD2 (5 bases each). V was pared by 2 bases and J by 5 bases, with 17 bases between. There are 16 residues in the CDR3. The germline V gene encodes CDR1 SGHAT and CDR2 FQNNGV. The CDR3 sequence: CASSLFTGGGGDTQYF. As DNA, the CDR3 is TGTGCCAGCAGCTTATTCACAGGTGGGGGTGGAGATACGCAGTATTTT.

This clonotype was observed many times. The chain employs TRBV7-9 and TRBJ2-1; 9 nucleotides agree with TRBD1. V was pared by 6 bases and J by 8 bases, with 11 bases of the junction left unmatched. This CDR3 comprises 15 residues. CDR1 and CDR2 from the germline V gene are SEHNR and FQNEAQ (reference sequence). The CDR3 region is CASRYLQGAIDEQFF. DNA for the CDR3: TGTGCCAGCAGGTACCTACAGGGGGCTATAGATGAGCAGTTCTTC.

The genes are TRBV7-2 and TRBJ1-3; D remains ambiguous. Looked up from germline, CDR1 is SGHTA and CDR2 is FQGNSA. Trimming took 1 base from V and 3 from J, leaving 13 bases between them. This CDR3 spans 16 amino acids. The CDR3 is CASSLVEGLGGNTIYF. The CDR3, as DNA: TGTGCCAGCAGCTTAGTGGAGGGCCTAGGTGGAAACACCATATATTTT. The complete variable domain, with remaining parts taken from reference TRBV7-2 and TRBJ1-3, reads GAGVSQSPSNKVTEKGKDVELRCDPISGHTALYWYRQSLGQGLEFLIYFQGNSAPDKSGLPSDRFSAERTGGSVSTLTIQRTQQEDSAVYLCASSLVEGLGGNTIYFGEGSWLTVV.

The chain carries TRBV9 and TRBJ2-1; TRBD1 is a possible D gene (6 bases). Trimming left V 4 bases short and J 3 bases short, with 11 bases between. The germline CDR1 and CDR2 sequences are SGDLS and YYNGEE. The CDR3 spans 14 residues. The DNA of the CDR3 is TGTGCCAGCAGCACACAGGACAGCTACAATGAGCAGTTCTTC. Amino acid sequence: CASSTQDSYNEQFF.

V usage is TRBV6-5 and J usage is TRBJ2-1; D possibly corresponds to TRBD2 (5 bases). Deletions cut 4 bases from V and 3 bases from J, with 13 bases between. The CDR3 is made up of 15 amino acids. Germline assignment: CDR1 MNHEY and CDR2 SVGAGI. CDR3 in amino acids: CASSSEGGGYNEQFF. CDR3 nucleotide sequence: TGTGCCAGCAGTTCCGAGGGCGGAGGCTACAATGAGCAGTTCTTC.

A remark on this clonotype: One junction end disagrees with the germline gene, perhaps due to a read error. The genes are TRBV12-3 or TRBV12-4 and TRBJ2-1; 10 bases map to TRBD1. The CDR3 has 18 residues. The CDR3 protein is CTSSFGLGQGGSYNEQFF. CDR3 nucleotides: TGTACCAGCAGTTTTGGGCTTGGACAGGGGGGCTCCTACAATGAGCAGTTCTTC.

At least ten counts were recorded for this clonotype. The J gene is TRBJ1-5, the V gene TRBV29-1; D not certain. The V end was cut by 4 bases, the J end by 1 base, with 5 bases between. This CDR3 has 12 residues. CDR1 and CDR2 (germline): SQVTM, ANQGSEA. The CDR3 sequence: CSVAHSNQPQHF. DNA for the CDR3: TGCAGCGTTGCCCACAGCAATCAGCCCCAGCATTTT.

This chain connects TRBV27 to TRBJ2-7; 9 bases align to TRBD1. Losses at the gene ends were 7 bases for V and 5 bases for J; bases not matched to a gene: 15. The CDR3 totals 16 residues. Germline CDR1 and CDR2: MNHEY and SMNVEV (reference sequence). In DNA, the CDR3 is TGTGCCAGCACCCCGAGAGACGGACAGGGGACGAACGAGCAGTACTTC. Amino acid sequence: CASTPRDGQGTNEQYF.

The chain has TRBV7-2 and TRBJ2-7; D is possibly TRBD2 (5 bases). V was cut by 2 bases and J by 0 bases, with 8 bases left in between. This CDR3 has 14 residues. Per the germline V gene, CDR1 is SGHTA and CDR2 is FQGNSA. The chain's CDR3 is CASSLNAGSYEQYF. Here the CDR3 DNA reads TGTGCCAGCAGCTTAAATGCGGGCTCCTACGAGCAGTACTTC.